This TCR beta chain comes out of a study of blood T cell repertoires in COVID-19. The germline CDR1 and CDR2 sequences are MNHNY and SVGAGI (reference sequence). The CDR3 covers 13 residues. In the original processing: The assay estimated nucleated cells by amplifying reference gene primers. Assay used: immunoSEQ multiplex PCR; TCRdb lists only in-frame clones, some missing. The V and J calls and clone size are taken from that table; D and trimming were inferred from the DNA. Of fewer than 200,000 clones listed, roughly 87% are singletons. This clone was seen a single time. Sequence at one end of the junction differs from germline and may be a read error.

The chain has TRBV6-6 and TRBJ2-3; no clear D. This clonotype was sampled from a woman aged 65 to 85 with COVID-19, enrolled during active disease. Material: peripheral blood. CDR3 DNA sequence: TGTGTCAGCATCCTAGACAGCACAGATACGCAGTATTTT. It yields the protein CVSILDSTDTQYF.